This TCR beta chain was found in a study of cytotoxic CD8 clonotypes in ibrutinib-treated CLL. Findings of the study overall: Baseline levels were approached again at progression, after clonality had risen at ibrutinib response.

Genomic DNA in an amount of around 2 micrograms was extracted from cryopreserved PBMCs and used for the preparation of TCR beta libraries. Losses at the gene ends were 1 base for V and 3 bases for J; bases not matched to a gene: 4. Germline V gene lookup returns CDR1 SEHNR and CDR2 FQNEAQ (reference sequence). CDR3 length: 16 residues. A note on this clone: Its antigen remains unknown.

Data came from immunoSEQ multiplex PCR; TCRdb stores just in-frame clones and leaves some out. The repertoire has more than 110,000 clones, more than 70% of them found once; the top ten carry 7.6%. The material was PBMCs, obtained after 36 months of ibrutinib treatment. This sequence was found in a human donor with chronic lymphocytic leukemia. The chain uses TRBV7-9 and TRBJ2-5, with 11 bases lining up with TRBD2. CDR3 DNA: TGTGCCAGCAGCTTAGAGGGGACTAGCGGTAAAGAGACCCAGTACTTC. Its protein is CASSLEGTSGKETQYF. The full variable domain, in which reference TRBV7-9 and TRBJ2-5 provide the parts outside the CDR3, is DTGVSQNPRHKITKRGQNVTFRCDPISEHNRLYWYRQTLGQGPEFLTYFQNEAQLEKSRLLSDRFSAERPKGSFSTLEIQRTEQGDSAMYLCASSLEGTSGKETQYFGPGTRLLVL.